This T cell receptor beta chain was observed in a study of blood T cell repertoires in COVID-19. TCRdb's copy holds only in-frame clones and misses some; the assay was immunoSEQ multiplex PCR. Of approximately 350,000 clones listed, about four fifths are singletons. Germline lookup yields CDR1 SQVTM and CDR2 ANQGSEA. V lost 6 bases and J 3 bases, leaving 20 bases between the germline ends. This CDR3 comprises 15 residues. This rearrangement joins TRBV29-1 to TRBJ1-1, with D perhaps matching TRBD1 (5 bases). Sequencing was carried out using PBMCs or T cells enriched from blood (not recorded which). The receptor's source is a woman aged 45-65 years who had recovered from COVID-19. CDR3 nucleotide sequence: TGCAGCGTGCGAGACGGAACAGGATCTCACACTGAAGCTTTCTTT. This gives the protein CSVRDGTGSHTEAFF.